These T cell receptor beta chains were read from a single sample in a study of blood T cell repertoires in COVID-19. Clones were read by immunoSEQ multiplex PCR, and TCRdb kept only the in-frame ones, dropping some. The table shows about 160,000 clones, with about 85% occurring only once. Source material: peripheral blood. Receptors originate from a man older than 75 with COVID-19, enrolled during active disease. Both conserved end residues are part of each CDR3. D genes are given only for firm matches. The size of a clone is reported for some rows only, either as once, few or many, or as a class for expanded clones.

v_call: TRBV29-1; j_call: TRBJ1-1; clone_size: NA; d_call: NA; cdr3_aa: CSVEGATNTEAFF; cdr3_nt: TGCAGCGTTGAGGGGGCGACGAACACTGAAGCTTTCTTT
v_call: TRBV24-1; j_call: TRBJ1-6; clone_size: NA; d_call: TRBD1; cdr3_aa: CATRAPQGKENSPLHF; cdr3_nt: TGTGCCACCAGGGCCCCACAGGGGAAGGAGAATTCACCCCTCCACTTT
v_call: TRBV2; j_call: TRBJ1-4; clone_size: NA; d_call: NA; cdr3_aa: CASSAQRTNEKLFF; cdr3_nt: TGTGCCAGCAGTGCCCAGCGGACTAATGAAAAACTGTTTTTT
v_call: TRBV19; j_call: TRBJ2-1; clone_size: NA; d_call: NA; cdr3_aa: CASSLDRAGNEQFF; cdr3_nt: TGTGCCAGTAGTCTCGACCGGGCAGGGAATGAGCAGTTCTTC
v_call: TRBV25-1; j_call: TRBJ1-1; clone_size: once; d_call: TRBD1; cdr3_aa: CASSEFGTAIGGAFF; cdr3_nt: TGTGCCAGCAGTGAATTCGGGACAGCGATAGGGGGAGCTTTCTTT
v_call: TRBV19; j_call: TRBJ1-5; clone_size: few; d_call: NA; cdr3_aa: CASSMGRAPPQPQHF; cdr3_nt: TGTGCCAGTAGTATGGGCAGGGCGCCGCCTCAGCCCCAGCATTTT
v_call: TRBV10-3; j_call: TRBJ2-4; clone_size: NA; d_call: TRBD2; cdr3_aa: CAMRRGAENIQYF; cdr3_nt: TGTGCCATGAGGCGGGGGGCTGAAAACATTCAGTACTTC
v_call: TRBV2; j_call: TRBJ2-1; clone_size: once; d_call: TRBD2; cdr3_aa: CASTLAGWDNEQFF; cdr3_nt: TGTGCCAGCACTCTAGCGGGGTGGGACAATGAGCAGTTCTTC
v_call: TRBV7-9; j_call: TRBJ1-1; clone_size: NA; d_call: NA; cdr3_aa: CASPKNRDTDEGEAFF; cdr3_nt: TGTGCCAGCCCTAAAAACCGGGACACCGATGAGGGTGAAGCTTTCTTT
v_call: TRBV14; j_call: TRBJ2-7; clone_size: NA; d_call: NA; cdr3_aa: CASSLTSYEQYF; cdr3_nt: TGTGCCAGCAGCCTCACATCCTACGAGCAGTACTTC
v_call: TRBV27; j_call: TRBJ1-1; clone_size: NA; d_call: TRBD1; cdr3_aa: CASSRQGLNTEAFF; cdr3_nt: TGTGCCAGCAGCCGACAGGGCCTGAACACTGAAGCTTTCTTT